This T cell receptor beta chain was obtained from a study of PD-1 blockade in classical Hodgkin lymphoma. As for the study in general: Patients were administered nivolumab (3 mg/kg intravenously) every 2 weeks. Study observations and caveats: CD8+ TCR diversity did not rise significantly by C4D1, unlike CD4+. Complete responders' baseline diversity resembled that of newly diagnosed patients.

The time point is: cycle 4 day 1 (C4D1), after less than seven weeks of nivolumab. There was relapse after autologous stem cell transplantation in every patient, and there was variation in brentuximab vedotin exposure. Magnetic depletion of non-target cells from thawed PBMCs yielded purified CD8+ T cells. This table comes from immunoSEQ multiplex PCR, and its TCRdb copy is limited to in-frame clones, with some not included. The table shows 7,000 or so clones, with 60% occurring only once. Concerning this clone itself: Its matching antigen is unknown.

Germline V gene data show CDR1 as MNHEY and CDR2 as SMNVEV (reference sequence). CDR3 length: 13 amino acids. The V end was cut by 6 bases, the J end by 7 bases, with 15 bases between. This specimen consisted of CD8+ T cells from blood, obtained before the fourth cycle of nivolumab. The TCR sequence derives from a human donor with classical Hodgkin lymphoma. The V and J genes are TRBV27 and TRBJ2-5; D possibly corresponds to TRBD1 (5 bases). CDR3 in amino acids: CASSYQGIGTQYF. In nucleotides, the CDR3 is TGTGCCAGCAGCTACCAGGGTATCGGGACCCAGTACTTC.